This T cell receptor (beta chain) was profiled in a study of T cells after yellow fever vaccination. Findings and limits, study-wide: A small share of clonotypes appeared in both CD4 and CD8 compartments. Post-booster repertoires again held most primary-vaccination clones (around 95% CD4, 88% CD8).

Germline-derived CDR1 and CDR2 are ENHRY and SYGVKD. V was cut by 8 bases and J by 4 bases, with 8 bases left in between. The CDR3 runs to 11 residues. Comments on this clonotype: Its antigen is still unknown.

Each CDR3 protein is one row after TCRdb ran MiXCR on the 5' RACE reads. Of some 600,000 distinct CDR3 sequences listed, 9% to 15% are singletons. The chain employs TRBV10-3 and TRBJ2-5, with D perhaps being TRBD1 or TRBD2 (5 bases each). The sequence derives from a man in his thirties or forties who received the YFV17D yellow fever vaccine. Sequencing was performed on PBMCs, taken on the day of the yellow fever booster vaccination. The CDR3 region is CAIGTIETQYF. The CDR3 bases are TGTGCCATCGGGACGATAGAGACCCAGTACTTC.